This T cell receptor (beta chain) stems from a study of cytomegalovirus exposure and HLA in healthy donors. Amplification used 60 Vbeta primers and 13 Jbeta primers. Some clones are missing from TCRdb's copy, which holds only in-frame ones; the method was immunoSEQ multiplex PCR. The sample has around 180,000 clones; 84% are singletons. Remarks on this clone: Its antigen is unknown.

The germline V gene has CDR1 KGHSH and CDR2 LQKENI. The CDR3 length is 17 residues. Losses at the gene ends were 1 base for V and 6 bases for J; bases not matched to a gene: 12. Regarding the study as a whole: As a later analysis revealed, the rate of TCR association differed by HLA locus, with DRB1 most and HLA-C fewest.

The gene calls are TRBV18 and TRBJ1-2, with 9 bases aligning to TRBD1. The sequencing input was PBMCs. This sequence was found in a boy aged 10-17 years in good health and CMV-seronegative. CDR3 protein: CASSPLAGTGRLDGYTF. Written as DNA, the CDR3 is TGTGCCAGCTCACCACTGGCCGGGACAGGGCGTCTAGATGGCTACACCTTC.